The 24 T cell receptor beta chains below all came from one sample that was sequenced in a study of cytomegalovirus exposure and HLA in healthy donors. PCR primers comprised 60 Vbeta and 13 Jbeta primers. Generated by immunoSEQ multiplex PCR, the TCRdb table keeps only in-frame clones and is missing some. The sample holds around 110,000 clones; about four fifths are singletons and the top ten take approximately 2.6%. The specimen sequenced was PBMCs. The receptors stem from a man in his thirties or forties in good health and CMV-seropositive.

Points on this clone: Other DNA sequences in this specimen translate into the identical CDR3. The chain links TRBV2 to TRBJ2-5; 11 bases line up with TRBD2. The CDR3 is 15 amino acids. V shed 8 bases, J shed 2 bases, and the junction held 7 bases outside the gene matches. Per germline, CDR1 SNHLY and CDR2 FYNNEI. DNA of the CDR3: TGTGCCAGCCAGGGGCTAGCGGGGGGACAAGAGACCCAGTACTTC. It codes for CASQGLAGGQETQYF.

This chain uses TRBV19 with TRBJ1-3, with a weak D call TRBD1 (5 bases). CDR3 length: 15 amino acids. Looked up from germline, CDR1 is LNHDA and CDR2 is SQIVND (reference sequence). Trimming took off 3 bases at V and 2 bases at J, with 11 bases between the two ends. The CDR3 coding sequence is TGTGCCAGTAGTATTCCAGGGAAGGCTGGAAACACCATATATTTT. Protein sequence: CASSIPGKAGNTIYF.

V and J are TRBV5-6 and TRBJ2-1; 8 bases match TRBD1. Unmatched junction bases numbered 4, after V lost 4 bases and J lost 13 bases. The CDR3 runs to 11 residues. Germline loops: CDR1 SGHDT, CDR2 YYEEEE. The CDR3 DNA reads as TGTGCCAGCAGCCCCGGACAGGGTCAGTTCTTC. Encoded protein: CASSPGQGQFF.

This sequence joins TRBV7-9 and TRBJ2-3; 8 positions match TRBD2. This CDR3 spans 15 amino acids. Germline V gene data show CDR1 as SEHNR and CDR2 as FQNEAQ (reference sequence). The V segment lost 2 bases and the J segment 1 base; nucleotides outside the gene matches: 2. CDR3 loop: CASSLPGGRTDTQYF. The CDR3 DNA follows: TGTGCCAGCAGCTTACCGGGGGGGCGCACAGATACGCAGTATTTT.

The chain employs TRBV6-5 and TRBJ1-1, with 8 bases identical to TRBD1. The CDR3 runs 15 residues. The germline V gene encodes CDR1 MNHEY and CDR2 SVGAGI. The ends lost 1 base at V and 0 bases at J; junction bases unmatched: 1. CDR3 nucleotides: TGTGCCAGCAGTTACTTCAGGGGGCTGAACACTGAAGCTTTCTTT. This gives the protein CASSYFRGLNTEAFF.

This chain links TRBV18 with TRBJ1-1; the D gene is possibly TRBD1 (6 bases). This CDR3 has 13 amino acids. Trimming stripped 9 bases from V and 0 bases from J, with 11 bases between. CDR1 is KGHSH, CDR2 LQKENI, per germline. In nucleotides, the CDR3 is TGTGCCAGTTCCAGGGGAATGAACACTGAAGCTTTCTTT. As protein: CASSRGMNTEAFF.

V and J are TRBV6-5 and TRBJ2-7; weak D call: TRBD1 (5 bases). This CDR3 is built from 15 residues. Trimming left V 0 bases short and J 3 bases short, with 12 bases between. The germline gives CDR1 MNHEY, CDR2 SVGAGI. The CDR3 spells CASSYSGALYYEQYF. DNA of the CDR3: TGTGCCAGCAGTTACTCTGGGGCTCTTTACTACGAGCAGTACTTC.

The chain recombines TRBV7-2 with TRBJ1-2; 9 nucleotides match TRBD1. With V trimmed by 5 bases and J by 8 bases, 6 bases remained unmatched. Germline V gene sequence: CDR1 SGHTA, CDR2 FQGNSA. This CDR3 spans 13 amino acids. The CDR3 loop reads CASSRDRGDGYTF. The CDR3 nucleotides are TGTGCCAGCAGCCGAGACAGGGGGGACGGCTACACCTTC.

The chain has TRBV6-5 and TRBJ1-5; D might be TRBD1 (5 bases). Germline V gene data show CDR1 as MNHEY and CDR2 as SVGAGI. V shed 5 bases and J shed 0 bases, with 11 bases lying between them. This CDR3 spans 15 amino acids. CDR3 in DNA: TGTGCCAGCAGTAGGACCCAGGGTAGCAATCAGCCCCAGCATTTT. As protein: CASSRTQGSNQPQHF.

The chain couples TRBV7-2 to TRBJ1-1; D perhaps matches TRBD1 (6 bases). Trimming removed 5 bases from V and 3 bases from J, with 22 bases in between. This CDR3 comprises 17 residues. Germline CDR1 and CDR2: SGHTA and FQGNSA. The CDR3 nucleotides read TGTGCCAGCAGCATAATGCTAACAGGGATTTCGGACACTGAAGCTTTCTTT. Amino acids: CASSIMLTGISDTEAFF.

The rearrangement joins TRBV19 to TRBJ2-2; D is possibly TRBD2 (6 bases). V lost 3 bases and J lost 5, with 10 bases in between. CDR1 is LNHDA and CDR2 is SQIVND in the germline V gene (reference sequence). The CDR3 is 14 residues long. The CDR3 DNA reads TGTGCCAGTAGTATGGGGGGTCGGACCGGGGAGCTGTTTTTT. Translating gives CASSMGGRTGELFF.

In its sample, this clone was seen once. The chain recombines TRBV10-2 with TRBJ1-5; 9 bases agree with TRBD1. The CDR3 loop spans 15 amino acids. CDR1 and CDR2 from the germline V gene are WSHSY and SAAADI. The V gene end was trimmed by 3 bases and the J gene end by 5 bases; junction bases not matched to a gene: 5. CDR3 protein: CASSERGQGDQPQHF. The CDR3 DNA follows: TGCGCCAGCAGTGAACGGGGACAGGGCGATCAGCCCCAGCATTTT.

The chain uses TRBV5-1 and TRBJ1-6; 9 bases line up with TRBD1. Germline loops: CDR1 SGHRS, CDR2 YFSETQ. With V trimmed by 3 bases and J by 11 bases, 9 bases remained unmatched. The CDR3 has 15 amino acids. This chain's CDR3 is CASSSGQGRVAPLHF. CDR3 DNA: TGCGCCAGCAGCTCGGGACAGGGTCGAGTAGCACCCCTCCACTTT.

The chain links TRBV6-6 to TRBJ1-2, with TRBD1 identical over 8 bases. Per the germline V gene, CDR1 is MNHNY and CDR2 is SVGAGI (reference sequence). After removal of 5 bases from V and 8 bases from J, the junction contained 10 bases not matched to a gene. This CDR3 contains 14 residues. The CDR3 region is CASSLGQGMSGYTF. The CDR3 DNA is TGTGCCAGCAGTCTAGGACAGGGAATGAGCGGCTACACCTTC.

J is TRBJ2-1 and V is TRBV2; possible D gene TRBD2, 7 bases. The CDR3 spans 14 residues. Germline loops: CDR1 SNHLY, CDR2 FYNNEI. Trimming left V 6 bases short and J 3 bases short, with 12 bases between. CDR3 region: CASRGGGYYNEQFF. The DNA for the CDR3 is TGTGCCAGCAGAGGCGGGGGCTACTACAATGAGCAGTTCTTC.

The V gene is TRBV27, the J gene TRBJ2-7; TRBD2 matches 7 bases. In germline, CDR1 is MNHEY, CDR2 SMNVEV (reference sequence). The CDR3 contains 12 residues. V trimming: 1 base; J trimming: 9 bases; junction bases outside the gene matches: 3. CDR3 region: CASSLWGGGQYF. CDR3 in DNA: TGTGCCAGCAGTTTATGGGGGGGAGGGCAGTACTTC.

The table lists this clone with a few counts. J is TRBJ2-7 and V is TRBV5-1, with D perhaps TRBD2 (6 bases). Trimming stripped 5 bases from V and 3 bases from J, with 15 bases between. The CDR3 is 14 amino acids. CDR1 and CDR2 from the germline V gene are SGHRS and YFSETQ. CDR3 loop: CASRSMEGNYEQYF. The CDR3 bases are TGCGCCAGCAGATCGATGGAGGGTAACTACGAGCAGTACTTC.

Worth noting for this clone: One end of the junction is discordant with germline, which a read error may explain. The J gene is TRBJ2-7, the V gene TRBV7-9; 10 bases align to TRBD2. The length of the CDR3 is 16 residues. Germline V gene sequence: CDR1 SEHNR, CDR2 FQNEAQ (reference sequence). CDR3 in amino acids: CSSSLAGLAGVGEQYF. The DNA for the CDR3 is TGTTCCAGCAGCTTAGCGGGCCTAGCGGGGGTAGGTGAGCAGTACTTC.

The chain couples TRBV2 to TRBJ1-1; tentative D call: TRBD1 (5 bases). This CDR3 is built from 14 residues. Trimming took off 6 bases at V and 3 bases at J, with 14 bases between the two ends. CDR1 and CDR2 from the germline V gene are SNHLY and FYNNEI. The CDR3 DNA is TGTGCCAGCAGCGGTACCAGGGACTACACTGAAGCTTTCTTT. Translation: CASSGTRDYTEAFF.

The CDR3 coding sequence is TGCGCCAGCAGCTTGAGGACGGGGAACGAGCAGTTCTTC. As protein: CASSLRTGNEQFF. This sequence joins TRBV5-1 and TRBJ2-1, with a weak D call TRBD2 (5 bases). This CDR3 region has 13 residues. V was cut by 1 base and J by 10 bases, with 12 bases left in between. In germline, CDR1 is SGHRS, CDR2 YFSETQ.

V and J are TRBV7-9 and TRBJ1-6, with 10 bases matching TRBD1. V dropped 5 bases and J dropped 7; count of bases not matched to a gene: 2. Per the germline V gene, CDR1 is SEHNR and CDR2 is FQNEAQ (reference sequence). CDR3 size: 14 residues. The CDR3 coding sequence is TGTGCCAGCAGCCTGGACAGGGGGAATTCACCCCTCCACTTT. It codes for CASSLDRGNSPLHF.

This clone has a single count. The V and J genes are TRBV25-1 and TRBJ2-2; no clear D gene. The V and J ends lost 3 bases and 4 bases respectively, with 9 bases between them. This CDR3 comprises 14 residues. CDR1 and CDR2 from the germline V gene are MGHDK and SYGVNS. CDR3 DNA sequence: TGTGCCAGCAGTGACCATCCGAGCACCGGGGAGCTGTTTTTT. Translating it yields CASSDHPSTGELFF. The full variable domain, in which reference TRBV25-1 and TRBJ2-2 provide the parts outside the CDR3, is EADIYQTPRYLVIGTGKKITLECSQTMGHDKMYWYQQDPGMELHLIHYSYGVNSTEKGDLSSESTVSRIRTEHFPLTLESARPSHTSQYLCASSDHPSTGELFFGEGSRLTVL.

V and J are TRBV5-1 and TRBJ2-1, with D possibly matching TRBD2 (5 bases). In germline, CDR1 is SGHRS, CDR2 YFSETQ. CDR3 length equals 15 residues. The germline V and J ends were trimmed by 2 bases and 0 bases, with 9 bases remaining between them. The CDR3 DNA is TGCGCCAGCAGCTTCACTGGGAGCTCCTACAATGAGCAGTTCTTC. Protein: CASSFTGSSYNEQFF.

The J gene is TRBJ2-3, the V gene TRBV9, with TRBD2 matching over 9 bases. From germline, CDR1 is SGDLS and CDR2 YYNGEE. The CDR3 spans 16 residues. J gave up 2 bases and V 4 bases, and 8 bases lay outside the gene matches. CDR3 residues: CASSPNSGGFTDTQYF. CDR3 bases: TGTGCCAGCAGCCCGAATAGCGGGGGTTTCACAGATACGCAGTATTTT.